This T cell receptor beta chain stems from a study of cytotoxic CD8 clonotypes in ibrutinib-treated CLL. Study findings and constraints: Treatment saw public clonotypes, which were uncommon, either contract or stay stable. Higher circulating CD8+ T-cell counts strongly accompanied higher baseline clonality, above age-matched healthy donors.

Measured with immunoSEQ multiplex PCR; TCRdb has only the in-frame clones, and not every one. The sample has roughly 11,000 clones, around 80% seen once. Germline CDR1 MNHEY, CDR2 SVGAGI. The CDR3 is made up of 14 amino acids. V lost 2 bases, J lost 7 bases, and 15 bases lay in between. Concerning this clone itself: The antigen remains undetermined.

This TCR came from a human donor with chronic lymphocytic leukemia. The chain recombines TRBV6-5 with TRBJ2-7; D tentatively fits TRBD1 or TRBD2 (5 bases each). The sequenced sample was PBMCs, obtained at disease progression, from a patient treated with ibrutinib. The CDR3 sequence is CASSYGTLLEEQYF. The CDR3 DNA sequence: TGTGCCAGCAGTTACGGGACCCTTCTAGAGGAGCAGTACTTC.